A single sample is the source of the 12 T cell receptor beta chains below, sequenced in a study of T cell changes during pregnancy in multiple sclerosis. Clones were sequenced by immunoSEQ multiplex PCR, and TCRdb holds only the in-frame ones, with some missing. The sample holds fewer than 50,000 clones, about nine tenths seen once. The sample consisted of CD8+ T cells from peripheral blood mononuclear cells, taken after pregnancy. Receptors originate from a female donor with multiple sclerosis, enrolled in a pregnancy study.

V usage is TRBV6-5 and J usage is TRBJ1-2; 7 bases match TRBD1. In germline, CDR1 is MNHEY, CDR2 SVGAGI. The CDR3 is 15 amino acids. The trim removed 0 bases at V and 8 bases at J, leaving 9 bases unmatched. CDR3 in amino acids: CASSYSAGTDEGYTF. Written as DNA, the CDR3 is TGTGCCAGCAGTTACTCAGCCGGGACAGATGAGGGCTACACCTTC.

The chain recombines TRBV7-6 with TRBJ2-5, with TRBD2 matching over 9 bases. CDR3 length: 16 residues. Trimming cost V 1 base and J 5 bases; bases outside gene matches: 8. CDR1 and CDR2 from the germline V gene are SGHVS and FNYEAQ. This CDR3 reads CASSLGGGGARETQYF. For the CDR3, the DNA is TGTGCCAGCAGCTTAGGTGGCGGGGGGGCCAGGGAGACCCAGTACTTC.

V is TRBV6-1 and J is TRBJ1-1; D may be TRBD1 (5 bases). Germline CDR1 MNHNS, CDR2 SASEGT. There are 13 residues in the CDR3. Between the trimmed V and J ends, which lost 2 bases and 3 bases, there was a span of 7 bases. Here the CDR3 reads CASSETGDTEAFF. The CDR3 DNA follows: TGTGCCAGCAGTGAAACGGGGGACACTGAAGCTTTCTTT.

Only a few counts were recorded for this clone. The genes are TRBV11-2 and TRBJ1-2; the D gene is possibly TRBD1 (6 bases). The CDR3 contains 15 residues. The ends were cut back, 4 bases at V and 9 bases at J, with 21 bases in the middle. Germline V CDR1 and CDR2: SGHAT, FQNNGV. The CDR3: CASSSPPGGAASYTF. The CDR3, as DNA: TGTGCCAGCAGCTCACCACCGGGGGGCGCGGCAAGCTACACCTTC.

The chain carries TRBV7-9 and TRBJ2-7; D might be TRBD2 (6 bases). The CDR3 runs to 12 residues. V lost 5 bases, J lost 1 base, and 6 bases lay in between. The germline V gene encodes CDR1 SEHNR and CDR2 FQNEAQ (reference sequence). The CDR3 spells CASSGTSYEQYF. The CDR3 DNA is TGTGCCAGCAGCGGGACTTCCTACGAGCAGTACTTC.

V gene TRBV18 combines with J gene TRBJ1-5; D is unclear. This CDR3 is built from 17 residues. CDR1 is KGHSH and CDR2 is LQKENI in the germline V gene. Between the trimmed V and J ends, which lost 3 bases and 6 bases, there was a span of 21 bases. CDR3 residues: CASSPPPQDFGLQPQHF. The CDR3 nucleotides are TGTGCCAGCTCACCCCCTCCTCAGGATTTTGGTCTTCAGCCCCAGCATTTT.

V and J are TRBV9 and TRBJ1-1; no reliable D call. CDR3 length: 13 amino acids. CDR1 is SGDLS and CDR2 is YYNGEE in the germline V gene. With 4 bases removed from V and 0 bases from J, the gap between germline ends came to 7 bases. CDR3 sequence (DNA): TGTGCCAGCAGCTACACCTTGAACACTGAAGCTTTCTTT. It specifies CASSYTLNTEAFF.

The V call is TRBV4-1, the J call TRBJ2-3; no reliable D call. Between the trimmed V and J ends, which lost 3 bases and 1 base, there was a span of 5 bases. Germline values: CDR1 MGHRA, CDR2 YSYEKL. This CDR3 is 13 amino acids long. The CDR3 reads CASSHTGTDTQYF. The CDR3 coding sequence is TGCGCCAGCAGCCACACAGGCACAGATACGCAGTATTTT.

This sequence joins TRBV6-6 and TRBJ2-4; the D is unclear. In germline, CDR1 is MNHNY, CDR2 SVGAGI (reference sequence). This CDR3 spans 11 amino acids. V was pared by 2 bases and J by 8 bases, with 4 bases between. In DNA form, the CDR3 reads TGTGCCAGCAGTTACGCGGACATTCAGTACTTC. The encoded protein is CASSYADIQYF.

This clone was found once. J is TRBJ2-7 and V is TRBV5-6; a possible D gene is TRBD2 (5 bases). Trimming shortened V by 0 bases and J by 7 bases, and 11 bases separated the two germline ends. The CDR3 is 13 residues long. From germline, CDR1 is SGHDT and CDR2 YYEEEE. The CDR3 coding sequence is TGTGCCAGCAGCTTGGGGCTAGCCGCTGAGCAGTACTTC. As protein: CASSLGLAAEQYF.

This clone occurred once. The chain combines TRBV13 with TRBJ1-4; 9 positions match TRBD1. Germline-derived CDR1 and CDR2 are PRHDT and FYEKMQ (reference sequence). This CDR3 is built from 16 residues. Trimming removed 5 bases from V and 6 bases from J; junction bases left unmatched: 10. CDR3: CASSGSEQGAHEKLFF. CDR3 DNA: TGTGCCAGCAGCGGGTCCGAACAGGGGGCGCATGAAAAACTGTTTTTT.

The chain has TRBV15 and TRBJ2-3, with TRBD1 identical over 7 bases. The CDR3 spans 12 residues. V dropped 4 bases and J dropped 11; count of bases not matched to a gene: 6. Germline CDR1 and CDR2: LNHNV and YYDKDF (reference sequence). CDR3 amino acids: CATSKDRVGQYF. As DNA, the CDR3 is TGTGCCACCAGCAAAGACAGGGTAGGGCAGTATTTT.